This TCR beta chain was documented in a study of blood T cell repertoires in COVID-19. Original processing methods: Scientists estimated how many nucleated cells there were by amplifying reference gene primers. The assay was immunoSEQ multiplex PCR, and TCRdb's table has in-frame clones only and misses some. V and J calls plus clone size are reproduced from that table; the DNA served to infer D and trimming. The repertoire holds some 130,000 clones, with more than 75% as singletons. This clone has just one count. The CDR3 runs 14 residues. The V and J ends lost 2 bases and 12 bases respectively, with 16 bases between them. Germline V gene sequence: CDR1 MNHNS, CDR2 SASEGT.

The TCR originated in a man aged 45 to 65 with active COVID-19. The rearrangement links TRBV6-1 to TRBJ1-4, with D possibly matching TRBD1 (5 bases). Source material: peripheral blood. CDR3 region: CASSEPLREAQLFF. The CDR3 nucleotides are TGTGCCAGCAGTGAACCACTCAGGGAGGCACAACTGTTTTTT.